This record concerns one TCR beta chain sequence. Its specificity is not known. This sample is part of a study of cytomegalovirus exposure and HLA in healthy donors. Study details: From HLA-typed donors, an early data release held about 85 million unique TCRs. The study, taken as a whole, reports: Analysis performed later found more than 15,000 TCR beta sequences associated with HLA alleles at 0.05 false discovery rate. Reports indicated that the classifier achieved high specificity and sensitivity in diagnosing cytomegalovirus status.

CDR3 size: 14 residues. V was shortened by 5 bases and J by 5 bases, with 16 bases between the two germline ends. Looked up from germline, CDR1 is SGHRS and CDR2 is YFSETQ. 60 Vbeta and 13 Jbeta primers were used in PCR. The data were produced by immunoSEQ multiplex PCR, yet TCRdb's version contains in-frame clones alone and is incomplete. This sample yields a few hundred thousand clones, of which about 81% are seen a single time; 7% to 9% belongs to the top ten. Sequenced: PBMCs. The chain has TRBV5-1 and TRBJ1-1; a possible D gene is TRBD1 (5 bases). The TCR comes from a woman aged 55 to 70 in good health and CMV-seropositive. DNA of the CDR3: TGCGCCAGCAGGCACGGTCGGGGGAGTACTGAAGCTTTCTTT. It specifies CASRHGRGSTEAFF. Based on the CDR3 plus reference TRBV5-1 and TRBJ1-1, the full variable domain is KAGVTQTPRYLIKTRGQQVTLSCSPISGHRSVSWYQQTPGQGLQFLFEYFSETQRNKGNFPGRFSGRQFSNSRSEMNVSTLELGDSALYLCASRHGRGSTEAFFGQGTRLTVV.